Listed below are T cell receptor beta chains from one sample, sequenced in a study of T cell clones after liver transplantation. Profiled with immunoSEQ multiplex PCR; TCRdb holds only in-frame clones, not every one. The sample lists some 80,000 clones; less than 90% were seen once. Here the sequenced sample was CD4+ T cells from blood, taken around 50 months after liver transplant. The receptor source for this set is a human patient who received a liver transplant. Certain T cells may be donor cells from the graft. CDR3s leave out the opening cysteine and the closing phenylalanine or tryptophan. The order of the fields is CDR3 protein, J gene, clone size, V gene. Clone size is given for some rows only: seen once, a few or many times, or a class if the clone is expanded.

CDR3: ASSPEGGGHSPLH
J: TRBJ1-6
size: many
V: TRBV7-9

CDR3: ASSQDFRQGKETQY
J: TRBJ2-5
size: -
V: TRBV4-3

CDR3: SASRGSQY
J: TRBJ2-7
size: -
V: TRBV20-1

CDR3: ASTLGGDRDGETQY
J: TRBJ2-5
size: -
V: TRBV7-2

CDR3: ASRGPSRETQY
J: TRBJ2-5
size: few
V: TRBV28

CDR3: ASSAVGGPADTQY
J: TRBJ2-3
size: -
V: TRBV6-4

CDR3: ASSERANSYEQY
J: TRBJ2-7
size: few
V: TRBV11-2

CDR3: ASSQEVVTGGTGANVLT
J: TRBJ2-6
size: -
V: TRBV4-2

CDR3: ASRSGDTQY
J: TRBJ2-3
size: -
V: TRBV6-6

CDR3: ASSPNVVKGEKEQF
J: TRBJ2-1
size: -
V: TRBV7-9

CDR3: ASSPPTSLAKNIQY
J: TRBJ2-4
size: -
V: TRBV18

CDR3: ASSLDYSYEQY
J: TRBJ2-7
size: -
V: TRBV5-1

CDR3: ASHRDSVGKLF
J: TRBJ1-4
size: -
V: TRBV6-6

CDR3: ASSPPVRAAKNIQY
J: TRBJ2-4
size: -
V: TRBV18

CDR3: ASKWGGDQPQH
J: TRBJ1-5
size: -
V: TRBV6-1

CDR3: SVQDLTYEQY
J: TRBJ2-7
size: -
V: TRBV29-1

CDR3: ASSIRFTKSREEGPYEQY
J: TRBJ2-7
size: -
V: TRBV21-1

CDR3: ASSATMTGAPLH
J: TRBJ1-6
size: few
V: TRBV6-4

CDR3: ATSAGTSPAYEQY
J: TRBJ2-7
size: -
V: TRBV15

CDR3: ASSRDRGGAF
J: TRBJ1-1
size: -
V: TRBV6-5

CDR3: ASSPQGGISSGNTIY
J: TRBJ1-3
size: -
V: TRBV18

CDR3: ASSQNSGNTIY
J: TRBJ1-3
size: -
V: TRBV9

CDR3: ASRFGQGAGELF
J: TRBJ2-2
size: -
V: TRBV11-3

CDR3: ASTGAAIYEQY
J: TRBJ2-7
size: -
V: TRBV6-1

CDR3: ASSWGDGSYNEQF
J: TRBJ2-1
size: -
V: TRBV5-1

CDR3: SATGDNEQF
J: TRBJ2-1
size: -
V: TRBV20-1

CDR3: SVGGGRETQY
J: TRBJ2-5
size: -
V: TRBV29-1

CDR3: ASSPLGQGIFGNTIY
J: TRBJ1-3
size: -
V: TRBV11-2

CDR3: ATSRPRQGLNTEAF
J: TRBJ1-1
size: few
V: TRBV15

CDR3: ASSLGLAGEQQY
J: TRBJ2-7
size: -
V: TRBV7-2

CDR3: ASSPLAGGYNEQF
J: TRBJ2-1
size: -
V: TRBV9

CDR3: ASSIDLGDTGELF
J: TRBJ2-2
size: -
V: TRBV19

CDR3: ASSIKGPGGQPQH
J: TRBJ1-5
size: once
V: TRBV19

CDR3: ASNDRVQETQY
J: TRBJ2-5
size: -
V: TRBV19

CDR3: ASRPGGSEAF
J: TRBJ1-1
size: -
V: TRBV21-1

CDR3: ASSLRQGNAYEQY
J: TRBJ2-7
size: -
V: TRBV4-2

CDR3: ASGLATETGRGANVLT
J: TRBJ2-6
size: -
V: TRBV12-5

CDR3: ASSSTSGGAPGANVLT
J: TRBJ2-6
size: -
V: TRBV5-1

CDR3: AWSAGNYGYT
J: TRBJ1-2
size: -
V: TRBV30

CDR3: AWSVLMNTEAF
J: TRBJ1-1
size: -
V: TRBV30

CDR3: ASSLQGALTDTQY
J: TRBJ2-3
size: -
V: TRBV11-2

CDR3: ASSPGRYEQY
J: TRBJ2-7
size: -
V: TRBV11-2

CDR3: ASRSGRGYQETQY
J: TRBJ2-5
size: many
V: TRBV28

CDR3: ASSFWETSISGYT
J: TRBJ1-2
size: -
V: TRBV6-6

CDR3: ASAQGRNTEAF
J: TRBJ1-1
size: -
V: TRBV12-5